The sample holds one count of the clone carrying this TCR beta chain. This sample was included in a study of blood T cell repertoires in COVID-19. Study overall: Nucleic acid was either cDNA or gDNA, and it came from T cells, B-cell-depleted T cells, or PBMCs.

Participants had their cohort set by participant-reported clinical history. CDR1 MNHEY and CDR2 SMNVEV come from the germline V gene (reference sequence). CDR3 length: 15 residues. V lost 7 bases and J 4 bases, leaving 20 bases between the germline ends. Per the study methods: Scientists estimated how many nucleated cells there were by amplifying reference gene primers. Sequencing used immunoSEQ multiplex PCR; TCRdb keeps in-frame clones, though not all of them. V, J and clone size derive from that table, while D and trimming were established from the DNA sequence. The repertoire holds fewer than 400,000 clones, with roughly 89% as singletons.

The chain is built from TRBV27 and TRBJ2-7; D perhaps matches TRBD1 (6 bases). This clonotype was sampled from a woman younger than 45 who had recovered from COVID-19. The source material was PBMCs or T cells enriched from blood (not recorded which). The CDR3 sequence: CASTQRSGRGYEQYF. CDR3 nucleotide sequence: TGTGCCAGCACCCAACGCTCGGGCAGGGGTTACGAGCAGTACTTC.